The 21 T cell receptor beta chains given below trace back to one sample, sequenced in a study of neurological immune-mediated disorders. TCRdb recomputed calls from the 5' RACE reads with MiXCR, one row per CDR3 protein. The table has about 28,000 distinct CDR3 sequences, about an eighth seen once. Sequencing used PBMCs. The receptors here all came from a woman aged 55 to 70 in good health.

This clonotype was seen many times. The V and J genes are TRBV20-1 and TRBJ1-1; D gene unclear. The CDR3 is made up of 11 amino acids. Germline CDR1 is DFQATT and CDR2 is SNEGSKA (reference sequence). Trimming took off 3 bases at V and 2 bases at J, with 4 bases between the two ends. CDR3 region: CSASDNTEAFF. The DNA for the CDR3 is TGCAGTGCTAGTGATAACACTGAAGCTTTCTTT.

This clonotype has at least ten counts. V usage is TRBV12-3 or TRBV12-4 and J usage is TRBJ1-1, with a weak D call TRBD1 (5 bases). CDR3 size: 16 residues. V shed 5 bases and J shed 1 base, with 17 bases lying between them. The CDR3 DNA reads TGTGCCAGCAGTCAAACTACAGGTTGGTGGAACACTGAAGCTTTCTTT. Protein sequence: CASSQTTGWWNTEAFF.

This clonotype was observed many times. The chain uses TRBV18 and TRBJ1-2; tentative D call: TRBD1 (5 bases). CDR3 length equals 15 residues. The germline gives CDR1 KGHSH, CDR2 LQKENI. Trimming left V 3 bases short and J 3 bases short, with 14 bases between. The CDR3 is CASSPAGTAYYGYTF. The CDR3 DNA reads TGTGCCAGCTCACCCGCCGGGACCGCCTACTATGGCTACACCTTC.

This clonotype was counted many times. The chain carries TRBV12-3 or TRBV12-4 and TRBJ1-2, with TRBD1 as a possible D gene (5 bases). This CDR3 is built from 15 residues. V lost 1 base and J lost 7, with 16 bases in between. Here the CDR3 reads CASSLVSERGTGYTF. The DNA for the CDR3 is TGTGCCAGCAGTTTAGTCTCGGAGAGGGGAACTGGCTACACCTTC.

This clonotype was observed many times. This rearrangement joins TRBV5-1 to TRBJ1-1, with D possibly being TRBD1 (6 bases). CDR1 and CDR2 (germline): SGHRS, YFSETQ. Between the trimmed V and J ends, which lost 4 bases and 4 bases, there was a span of 17 bases. This CDR3 has 15 residues. The CDR3 DNA is TGCGCCAGCAGCCAAGTTTGGGGGCGCATCACTGAAGCTTTCTTT. It codes for CASSQVWGRITEAFF.

This clonotype was seen repeatedly, ten times or more. V is TRBV5-6 and J is TRBJ2-2; D gene ambiguous. Per germline, CDR1 SGHDT and CDR2 YYEEEE. This CDR3 comprises 12 residues. V lost 2 bases and J 2 bases, leaving 1 base between the germline ends. The CDR3 loop reads CASSLNTGELFF. The CDR3 DNA sequence: TGTGCCAGCAGCTTAAACACCGGGGAGCTGTTTTTT.

This clonotype was counted at least ten times. The CDR3 DNA reads TGTGCCAGCAGTAACGACAGACCGAGCTCCTATAATTCACCCCTCCACTTT. Its translation: CASSNDRPSSYNSPLHF. V and J are TRBV6-1 and TRBJ1-6; maybe TRBD1 (5 bases). This CDR3 contains 17 residues. CDR1 is MNHNS and CDR2 is SASEGT in the germline V gene. V lost 5 bases, J lost 0 bases, and 14 bases lay in between.

This clonotype has ten or more counts. The chain joins TRBV7-3 to TRBJ1-2; D may be TRBD1 (6 bases). The CDR3 has 15 amino acids. The V and J ends lost 5 bases and 4 bases respectively, with 17 bases between them. From germline, CDR1 is SGHTA and CDR2 FQGTGA. The CDR3 spells CASSPTGSARYGYTF. The DNA for the CDR3 is TGTGCCAGCAGCCCGACAGGTTCTGCTCGCTATGGCTACACCTTC.

The table lists this clonotype with a count of one. One end of the junction varies from germline; a read error may be responsible. The chain combines TRBV7-2 with TRBJ2-2, with D perhaps matching TRBD2 (7 bases). The V gene's germline CDR1 is SGHTA and CDR2 FQGNSA. The CDR3 is 16 amino acids. The CDR3 DNA is TGTGCCAACAGCAGAGAGGGGGGGCAGGTATCCGGGGAGCTGTTTTTT. It codes for CANSREGGQVSGELFF. Looking up the rest from reference TRBV7-2 and TRBJ2-2 gives the full variable domain: GAGVSQSPSNKVTEKGKDVELRCDPISGHTALYWYRQSLGQGLEFLIYFQGNSAPDKSGLPSDRFSAERTGGSVSTLTIQRTQQEDSAVYLCANSREGGQVSGELFFGEGSRLTVL.

This clonotype was counted only a few times. This sequence joins TRBV5-1 and TRBJ2-3, with TRBD2 matching over 10 bases. V lost 2 bases, J lost 6 bases, and 6 bases stayed unmatched. This CDR3 region has 15 residues. Germline loops: CDR1 SGHRS, CDR2 YFSETQ. The CDR3 spells CASSFPSGGLDTQYF. CDR3 nucleotides: TGCGCCAGCAGCTTTCCTAGCGGGGGCCTGGATACGCAGTATTTT.

V gene TRBV7-9 combines with J gene TRBJ1-4; D ambiguous. The germline V and J ends were trimmed by 1 base and 5 bases, with 8 bases remaining between them. The CDR3 has 14 residues. Per the germline V gene, CDR1 is SEHNR and CDR2 is FQNEAQ (reference sequence). CDR3 residues: CASSLVPANEKLFF. The CDR3, as DNA: TGTGCCAGCAGCTTAGTCCCGGCGAATGAAAAACTGTTTTTT. Complete variable domain (other parts from reference TRBV7-9 and TRBJ1-4): DTGVSQNPRHKITKRGQNVTFRCDPISEHNRLYWYRQTLGQGPEFLTYFQNEAQLEKSRLLSDRFSAERPKGSFSTLEIQRTEQGDSAMYLCASSLVPANEKLFFGSGTQLSVL.

This clonotype was picked up many times. The rearrangement joins TRBV6-4 to TRBJ1-1; D unclear. This CDR3 has 13 amino acids. Germline assignment: CDR1 MRHNA and CDR2 SNTAGT. The ends were cut back, 3 bases at V and 4 bases at J, with 9 bases in the middle. CDR3 DNA: TGTGCCAGCAGTGAGGGATCGGGCACTGAAGCTTTCTTT. Its translation is CASSEGSGTEAFF.

This clonotype has a count of ten or more. The chain uses TRBV4-3 and TRBJ2-5, with TRBD2 matching 7 bases. J gave up 5 bases and V 4 bases, and 4 bases lay outside the gene matches. CDR3 length: 13 amino acids. The V gene's germline CDR1 is LGHNA and CDR2 YSLEER. CDR3 protein: CASSRGGRETQYF. CDR3 nucleotides: TGCGCCAGCAGCCGGGGGGGACGGGAGACCCAGTACTTC.

In regard to this clonotype: One end of the junction varies from germline; a read error may be responsible. The gene calls are TRBV5-5 and TRBJ2-2; 8 nucleotides agree with TRBD2. The CDR3 runs to 14 residues. Per the germline V gene, CDR1 is SGHKS and CDR2 is YYEKEE (reference sequence). CDR3 coding DNA: TGTGCCAACAGCTTCCGGGGGGGCAGCGGGGAGCTGTTTTTT. Protein: CANSFRGGSGELFF.

CDR3 DNA sequence: TGCGCCAGCAGCACGGACGGCGGGGGGTACAATGAGCAGTTCTTC. Amino acids: CASSTDGGGYNEQFF. The chain joins TRBV5-1 to TRBJ2-1; TRBD2 agrees at 8 bases. There are 15 residues in the CDR3. J was trimmed by 4 bases and V by 4 bases; bases with no gene match: 7. Looked up from germline, CDR1 is SGHRS and CDR2 is YFSETQ.

This clonotype has at least ten counts. J is TRBJ2-3 and V is TRBV20-1; the match to TRBD2 covers 11 bases. After removal of 0 bases from V and 2 bases from J, the junction contained 13 bases not matched to a gene. This CDR3 is 19 amino acids long. Per germline, CDR1 DFQATT and CDR2 SNEGSKA (reference sequence). CDR3 in amino acids: CSARDLAGGRLPLTDTQYF. The CDR3 DNA is TGCAGTGCTAGAGATCTAGCGGGGGGCCGACTACCTCTCACAGATACGCAGTATTTT.

The sample holds a few counts of this clonotype. This chain joins TRBV30 and TRBJ1-1; TRBD1 agrees at 8 bases. CDR3 size: 12 residues. V was pared by 5 bases and J by 1 base, with 0 bases of the junction left unmatched. Germline loops: CDR1 GTSNPN, CDR2 SVGIG (reference sequence). The CDR3 region has the DNA TGTGCCTGGGGACAGGGGAACACTGAAGCTTTCTTT. Its translation: CAWGQGNTEAFF.

The table lists this clonotype with many counts. The chain joins TRBV5-1 to TRBJ2-3; the D gene is possibly TRBD2 (6 bases). The V and J ends lost 4 bases and 6 bases respectively, with 9 bases between them. Germline V gene sequence: CDR1 SGHRS, CDR2 YFSETQ. The CDR3 is made up of 12 amino acids. CDR3 amino acids: CASSRSGDTQYF. The CDR3 nucleotides are TGCGCCAGCAGCCGTAGCGGTGATACGCAGTATTTT. The full variable domain, in which reference TRBV5-1 and TRBJ2-3 provide the parts outside the CDR3, is KAGVTQTPRYLIKTRGQQVTLSCSPISGHRSVSWYQQTPGQGLQFLFEYFSETQRNKGNFPGRFSGRQFSNSRSEMNVSTLELGDSALYLCASSRSGDTQYFGPGTRLTVL.

CDR3 region: CASSYFGQGHHGYTF. CDR3 in DNA: TGTGCCAGCAGTTACTTCGGTCAGGGTCATCATGGCTACACCTTC. J is TRBJ1-2 and V is TRBV6-2 or TRBV6-3; tentatively, D is TRBD1 (5 bases). V dropped 1 base and J dropped 6 bases, with 15 bases sitting between them. The length of the CDR3 is 15 residues. The germline CDR1 and CDR2 sequences are MNHEY and SVGEGT.

This clonotype was picked up many times. The rearrangement links TRBV18 to TRBJ1-1; no definite D call. Germline V gene data show CDR1 as KGHSH and CDR2 as LQKENI. This CDR3 has 17 residues. V was shortened by 2 bases and J by 1 base, with 17 bases between the two germline ends. CDR3 DNA: TGTGCCAGCTCACCAACAGAAGGCATAAGGCCGAACACTGAAGCTTTCTTT. Translating gives CASSPTEGIRPNTEAFF.

This clonotype was detected ten times or more. J is TRBJ2-3 and V is TRBV20-1; D possibly uses TRBD1 or TRBD2 (5 bases each). Per germline, CDR1 DFQATT and CDR2 SNEGSKA (reference sequence). The CDR3 totals 15 residues. Between the trimmed V and J ends, which lost 6 bases and 2 bases, there was a span of 18 bases. In DNA, the CDR3 is TGCAGTGCAACGCGAGGGGCCTCAATCACAGATACGCAGTATTTT. Its protein is CSATRGASITDTQYF.